This T cell receptor (beta chain) was sequenced during a study of blood T cell repertoires in COVID-19. Clones were sequenced by immunoSEQ multiplex PCR, and TCRdb holds only the in-frame ones, with some missing. The sample yields about 110,000 clones, about 85% seen once. This clonotype was obtained from a woman in her seventies with acute or convalescent COVID-19. Sequenced: peripheral blood.

CDR3 sequence (DNA): TGCGCCAGCAGCTTAAGCGAGGTGAAGACAGGGGGCCGCTATGGCTACACCTTC. This sequence encodes CASSLSEVKTGGRYGYTF. The chain uses TRBV5-1 and TRBJ1-2, with TRBD1 identical over 10 bases. The CDR3 length is 18 residues. Germline V gene lookup returns CDR1 SGHRS and CDR2 YFSETQ. Losses at the gene ends were 2 bases for V and 4 bases for J; bases not matched to a gene: 14.